This TCR beta chain was recorded in a study of shared clonotypes between healthy human individuals. The CDR3 is 12 amino acids. From germline, CDR1 is MDHEN and CDR2 SYDVKM. Trimming stripped 2 bases from V and 6 bases from J, with 8 bases between. Naive CD8 cells lacked CD45RO and underwent positive selection for CCR7, leaving out terminally differentiated effector memory CD45RA+ cells. As regards this clone: This sample includes further DNA sequences coding for the same CDR3.

Here immunoSEQ multiplex PCR was the method, and the copy in TCRdb shows in-frame clones only, minus some. Of about 870,000 clones listed, around 92% were seen once; the top ten hold less than 25%. The sequenced sample was naive CD8+ T cells sorted from blood. The origin of this receptor is a man aged 30-40 years in good health. The V call is TRBV28, the J call TRBJ2-7, with D possibly being TRBD2 (6 bases). The CDR3 DNA reads as TGTGCCAGCAGTTTAGGGCGGGGCGAGCAGTACTTC. Its translation: CASSLGRGEQYF.